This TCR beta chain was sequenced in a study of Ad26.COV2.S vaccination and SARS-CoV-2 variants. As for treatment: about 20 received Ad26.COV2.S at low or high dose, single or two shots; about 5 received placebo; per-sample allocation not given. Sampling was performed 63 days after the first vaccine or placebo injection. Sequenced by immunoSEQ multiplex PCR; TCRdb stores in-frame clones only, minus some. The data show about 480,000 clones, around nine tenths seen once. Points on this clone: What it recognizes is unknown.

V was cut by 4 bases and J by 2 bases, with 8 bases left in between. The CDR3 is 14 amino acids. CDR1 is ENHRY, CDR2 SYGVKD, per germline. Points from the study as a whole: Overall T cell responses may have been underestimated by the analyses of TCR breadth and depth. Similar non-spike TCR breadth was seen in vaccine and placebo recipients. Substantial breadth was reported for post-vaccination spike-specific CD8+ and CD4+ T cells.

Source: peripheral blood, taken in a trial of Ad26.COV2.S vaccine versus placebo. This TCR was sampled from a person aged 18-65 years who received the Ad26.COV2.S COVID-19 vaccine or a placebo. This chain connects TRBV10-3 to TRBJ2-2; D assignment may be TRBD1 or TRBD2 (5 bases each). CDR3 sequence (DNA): TGTGCCATCAGTGTTGGGGGAAACACCGGGGAGCTGTTTTTT. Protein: CAISVGGNTGELFF.